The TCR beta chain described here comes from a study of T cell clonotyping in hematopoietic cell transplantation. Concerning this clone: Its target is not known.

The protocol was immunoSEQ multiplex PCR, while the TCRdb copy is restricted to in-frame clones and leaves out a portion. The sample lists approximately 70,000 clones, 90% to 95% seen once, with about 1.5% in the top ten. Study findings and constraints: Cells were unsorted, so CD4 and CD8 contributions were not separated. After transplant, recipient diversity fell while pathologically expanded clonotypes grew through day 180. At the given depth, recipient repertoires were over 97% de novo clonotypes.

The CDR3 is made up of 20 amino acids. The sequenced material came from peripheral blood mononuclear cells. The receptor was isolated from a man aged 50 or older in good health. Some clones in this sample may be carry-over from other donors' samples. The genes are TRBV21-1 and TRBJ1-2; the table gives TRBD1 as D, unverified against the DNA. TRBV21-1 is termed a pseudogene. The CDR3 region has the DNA TGTGCCAGCAGCAAACGTCGGAGGGATATCCCGGGACAGGGTTACTATGGCTACACCTTC. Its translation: CASSKRRRDIPGQGYYGYTF.